The 9 T cell receptor beta chains below come from one sample, sequenced in a study of technical replicates of blood from several donors. Using immunoSEQ multiplex PCR, the repertoire was profiled, and TCRdb retains in-frame clones only, with some absent. The table has 55,000 to 75,000 clones, 80% to 95% seen once. Sample: PBMCs. The receptors were sampled from a human donor in good health. Some clones in this sample may be carry-over from other donors' samples.

V is TRBV6-1 and J is TRBJ1-2; D is uncertain. Germline CDR1 MNHNS, CDR2 SASEGT. V lost 2 bases to trimming and J lost 6 bases, with 16 bases between them. The CDR3 totals 15 residues. The CDR3 bases are TGTGCCAGCAGTGAACTCGGAGACCTTTGGGATGGCTACACCTTC. Its protein product is CASSELGDLWDGYTF.

The chain employs TRBV7-9 and TRBJ2-3; no clear D. This CDR3 comprises 15 residues. Trimming pared 4 bases from V and 1 base from J, leaving 12 bases between. Germline CDR1 SEHNR, CDR2 FQNEAQ (reference sequence). DNA of the CDR3: TGTGCCAGCAGCTCTTCTAGGCCCGGCACAGATACGCAGTATTTT. Translation gives CASSSSRPGTDTQYF.

The CDR3 protein is CAWSDQAGGPGDTQYF. CDR3 in DNA: TGTGCCTGGAGTGATCAAGCGGGAGGGCCAGGAGATACGCAGTATTTT. The V call is TRBV30, the J call TRBJ2-3, with TRBD2 matching over 10 bases. Germline V gene lookup returns CDR1 GTSNPN and CDR2 SVGIG (reference sequence). The CDR3 sequence is 16 residues long. The V gene end was trimmed by 1 base and the J gene end by 5 bases; junction bases not matched to a gene: 9.

This clone showed up just once. This rearrangement joins TRBV7-3 to TRBJ2-1, with D possibly TRBD2 on 5 matching bases. The germline V and J ends were trimmed by 3 bases and 8 bases, with 17 bases remaining between them. The CDR3 spans 15 residues. In germline, CDR1 is SGHTA, CDR2 FQGTGA. CDR3 residues: CASSFGPLGVDEQFF. The CDR3 nucleotides read TGTGCCAGCAGCTTCGGCCCCCTCGGGGTTGATGAGCAGTTCTTC.

By sample fraction, this clone is medium-sized. Additional DNA sequences in this sample encode the identical CDR3. The chain is built from TRBV5-1 and TRBJ2-1; TRBD2 matches 10 bases. Germline V gene lookup returns CDR1 SGHRS and CDR2 YFSETQ. The CDR3 totals 14 residues. V lost 3 bases and J lost 4; bases outside the gene matches: 1. The CDR3 loop reads CASSSSGGYNEQFF. CDR3 coding DNA: TGCGCCAGCAGCTCTAGCGGGGGATACAATGAGCAGTTCTTC.

The rearrangement joins TRBV10-2 to TRBJ2-2; 7 bases fit TRBD2. The CDR3 consists of 13 residues. Losses at the gene ends were 5 bases for V and 5 bases for J; bases not matched to a gene: 2. The germline CDR1 and CDR2 sequences are WSHSY and SAAADI. CDR3 residues: CASSQRGTGELFF. The CDR3 DNA sequence: TGCGCCAGCAGTCAGCGGGGAACCGGGGAGCTGTTTTTT.

The chain carries TRBV30 and TRBJ2-7; possible D gene TRBD2, 6 bases. Germline V gene lookup returns CDR1 GTSNPN and CDR2 SVGIG (reference sequence). V shed 3 bases and J shed 0 bases, with 12 bases lying between them. The CDR3 has 14 amino acids. As DNA, the CDR3 is TGTGCCTGGAGCGGGGGTCTCCGCTCCTACGAGCAGTACTTC. Amino acids: CAWSGGLRSYEQYF.

The genes are TRBV6-5 and TRBJ2-3; tentatively, D is TRBD2 (6 bases). CDR3 length equals 15 residues. CDR1 is MNHEY and CDR2 is SVGAGI in the germline V gene. The V end was cut by 5 bases, the J end by 0 bases, with 12 bases between. The CDR3 protein is CASSQSGLSTDTQYF. CDR3 nucleotides: TGTGCCAGCAGTCAGAGCGGGCTTAGCACAGATACGCAGTATTTT.

This rearrangement joins TRBV7-2 to TRBJ2-3; D is perhaps TRBD1 (6 bases). This CDR3 spans 14 amino acids. CDR1 and CDR2 from the germline V gene are SGHTA and FQGNSA. V was trimmed by 6 bases and J by 2 bases, leaving 12 bases between them. This CDR3 is CASSGGAVTDTQYF. The DNA of the CDR3 is TGTGCCAGCAGTGGGGGCGCCGTCACAGATACGCAGTATTTT.